Below, 4 T cell receptor beta chains from the same sample are listed, as sequenced in a study of response to subunit inactivated influenza vaccine. TCRdb used MiXCR to reprocess the RT-PCR reads, holding one entry per CDR3 protein. The sample yields under 750,000 distinct CDR3 sequences, about 11% seen once. The source was PBMCs from blood, collected on the day of vaccination. These receptors were taken from a man aged 50 to 59 who received an inactivated influenza vaccine.

A few counts support this clonotype. This sequence joins TRBV2 and TRBJ1-1; D might be TRBD1 (6 bases). The germline gives CDR1 SNHLY, CDR2 FYNNEI. CDR3 length equals 15 residues. Trimming cost V 7 bases and J 5 bases, with 20 bases left between them. This CDR3 is CASTYFSGAGTEAFF. The DNA for the CDR3 is TGTGCCAGCACCTACTTTTCGGGGGCCGGGACTGAAGCTTTCTTT.

The gene calls are TRBV7-8 and TRBJ2-2, with a tentative D call TRBD1 (5 bases). Trimming removed 2 bases at V and 5 bases at J, with 12 bases between. The CDR3 is made up of 15 amino acids. Germline-derived CDR1 and CDR2 are SGHVS and FQNEAQ. As DNA, the CDR3 is TGTGCCAGCAGCTTAATGGGGTCAGGGACCGGGGAGCTGTTTTTT. Its translation is CASSLMGSGTGELFF. Full variable domain (remainder filled in from reference TRBV7-8 and TRBJ2-2): GAGVSQSPRYKVAKRGQDVALRCDPISGHVSLFWYQQALGQGPEFLTYFQNEAQLDKSGLPSDRFFAERPEGSVSTLKIQRTQQEDSAVYLCASSLMGSGTGELFFGEGSRLTVL.

This clonotype has just a few counts. The chain joins TRBV12-3 or TRBV12-4 to TRBJ1-2; D remains ambiguous. V was trimmed by 1 base and J by 4 bases, leaving 13 bases between them. The CDR3 loop spans 15 amino acids. As DNA, the CDR3 is TGTGCCAGCAGTTTAGTCCCCCCCCGAACCTATGGCTACACCTTC. Translated: CASSLVPPRTYGYTF.

This clonotype has only a few counts. The rearrangement joins TRBV27 to TRBJ2-7, with 11 bases matching TRBD2. V shed 3 bases, J shed 6 bases, and the junction held 13 bases outside the gene matches. This CDR3 has 17 amino acids. Per the germline V gene, CDR1 is MNHEY and CDR2 is SMNVEV (reference sequence). For the CDR3, the DNA is TGTGCCAGCAGTTTTCTCCTAGCGGGAGGTCCCCTCTCCGAGCAGTACTTC. This sequence encodes CASSFLLAGGPLSEQYF.